This TCR beta chain originates from a study of blood T cell repertoires in COVID-19. Study at large: Acute and convalescent COVID-19 specimens originated in the United States, Italy and Spain. PBMCs, B-cell-depleted T cells, or T cells were the source of the cDNA or gDNA that made up the material.

Trimming stripped 3 bases from V and 4 bases from J, with 13 bases between. This CDR3 has 14 amino acids. Germline assignment: CDR1 DFQATT and CDR2 SNEGSKA (reference sequence). How the authors handled the data: For nucleated cells, counts were estimated from reference gene primer amplification. Assay used: immunoSEQ multiplex PCR; TCRdb lists only in-frame clones, some missing. V, J and clone size reflect that table, while D and trimming were determined from the DNA. This table holds 100,000 to 130,000 clones, 65% to 80% found once. Only a few counts were recorded for this clone. J is TRBJ1-3 and V is TRBV20-1, with no clear D. Source material: peripheral blood. This TCR was recovered from a woman in her forties with acute or convalescent COVID-19. CDR3: CSASHTRQGNTIYF. In nucleotides, the CDR3 is TGCAGTGCTAGTCACACGCGACAAGGAAACACCATATATTTT.